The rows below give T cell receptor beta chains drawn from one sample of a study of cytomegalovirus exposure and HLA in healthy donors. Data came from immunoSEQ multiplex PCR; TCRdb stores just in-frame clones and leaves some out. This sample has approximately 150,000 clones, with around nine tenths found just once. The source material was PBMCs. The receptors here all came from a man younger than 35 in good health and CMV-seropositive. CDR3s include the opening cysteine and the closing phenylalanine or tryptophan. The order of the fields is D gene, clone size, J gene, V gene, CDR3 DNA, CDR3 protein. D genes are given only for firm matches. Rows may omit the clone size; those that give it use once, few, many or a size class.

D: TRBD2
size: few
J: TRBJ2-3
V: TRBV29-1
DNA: TGCAGTCTCATTCTTGGGGGGGGCACAGATACGCAGTATTTT
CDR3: CSLILGGGTDTQYF

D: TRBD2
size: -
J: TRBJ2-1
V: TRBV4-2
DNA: TGTGCCAGCAGCCAAGTTACTCTGGGTGGCGGGGGGCCTTACAATGAGCAGTTCTTC
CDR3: CASSQVTLGGGGPYNEQFF

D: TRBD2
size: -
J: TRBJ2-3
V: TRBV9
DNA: TGTGCCAGCAGCTTCAGCGGGAGCGGGACGCAGTATTTT
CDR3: CASSFSGSGTQYF

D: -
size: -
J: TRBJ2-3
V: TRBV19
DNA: TGTGCCAGTAGTAGGGGCAGAAGGGGAATTTCCACAGATACGCAGTATTTT
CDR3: CASSRGRRGISTDTQYF

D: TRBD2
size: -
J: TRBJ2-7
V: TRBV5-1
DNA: TGCGCCAGCAGCTTGGCCGTGACTAGCGGTTACGAGCAGTACTTC
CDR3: CASSLAVTSGYEQYF

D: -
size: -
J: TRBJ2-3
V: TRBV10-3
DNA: TGTGCCATCAGTGACAACTCTGCCCCAGATACGCAGTATTTT
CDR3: CAISDNSAPDTQYF

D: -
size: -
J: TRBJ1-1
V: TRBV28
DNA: TGTGCCAGCACCTCTGTAGGAGAAATTAACACTGAAGCTTTCTTT
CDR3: CASTSVGEINTEAFF

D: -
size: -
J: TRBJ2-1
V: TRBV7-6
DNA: TGTGCCAGCAGCTTAGGAGGGAAATACAATGAGCAGTTCTTC
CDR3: CASSLGGKYNEQFF

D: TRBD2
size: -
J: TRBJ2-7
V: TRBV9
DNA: TGTGCCAGCAGCGCGCGGGGGGGCCACGAGCAGTACTTC
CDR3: CASSARGGHEQYF

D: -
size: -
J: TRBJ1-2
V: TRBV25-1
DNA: TGTGCCAGCAGGGACGAGGGCGGCGGGGTCTATGGCTACACCTTC
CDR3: CASRDEGGGVYGYTF

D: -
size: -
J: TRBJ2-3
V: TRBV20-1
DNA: TGCAGTGCCCCCGACAGATATACGCAGTATTTT
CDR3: CSAPDRYTQYF

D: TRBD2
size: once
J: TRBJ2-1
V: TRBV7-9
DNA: TGTGCCAGCAGCCTACGGGGGGGCTACAATGAGCAGTTCTTC
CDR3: CASSLRGGYNEQFF

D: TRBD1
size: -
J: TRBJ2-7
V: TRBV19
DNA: TGTGCCAGTAGTATGGGACAGGGACCTTACGAGCAGTACTTC
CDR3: CASSMGQGPYEQYF

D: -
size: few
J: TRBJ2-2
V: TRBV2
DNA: TGTGCCAGCAGTCCTCCCGGGGAGCTGTTTTTT
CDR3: CASSPPGELFF

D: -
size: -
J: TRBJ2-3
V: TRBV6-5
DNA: TGTGCCAGCAGTTACTCGGGGCCTTTTCAGTCAGATACGCAGTATTTT
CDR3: CASSYSGPFQSDTQYF

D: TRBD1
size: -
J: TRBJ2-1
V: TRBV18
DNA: TGTGCCAGCTCACCGTCACAGGGGGCCAACAATGAGCAGTTCTTC
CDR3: CASSPSQGANNEQFF

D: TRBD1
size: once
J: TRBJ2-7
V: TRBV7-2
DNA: TGTGCCAGCAGCTATCAGGGGGCTAATACCTACGAGCAGTACTTC
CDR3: CASSYQGANTYEQYF

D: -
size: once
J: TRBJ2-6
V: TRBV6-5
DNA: TGTGCCAGCAGTTACTACAGGTCTGGGGCCAACGTCCTGACTTTC
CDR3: CASSYYRSGANVLTF

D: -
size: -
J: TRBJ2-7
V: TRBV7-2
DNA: TGTGCCAGCAGCCCCGGTTTGATTGGCGAGCAGTACTTC
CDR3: CASSPGLIGEQYF

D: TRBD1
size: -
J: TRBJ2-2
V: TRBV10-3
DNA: TGTGCCACCGGACAGGGGGCGTCGTCGAACACCGGGGAGCTGTTTTTT
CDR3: CATGQGASSNTGELFF

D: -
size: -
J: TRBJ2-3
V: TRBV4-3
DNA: TGCGCCAGCAGCCAATGGGCCGAAAGGAGCACAGATACGCAGTATTTT
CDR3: CASSQWAERSTDTQYF

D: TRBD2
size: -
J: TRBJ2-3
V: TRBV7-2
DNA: TGTGCCAGCAGCTCGCGGGGGGGTACAGATACGCAGTATTTT
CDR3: CASSSRGGTDTQYF

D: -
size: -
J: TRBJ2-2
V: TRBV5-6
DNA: TGTGCCAGCAGCTTATTGGGGCGGCTTGGCACCGGGGAGCTGTTTTTT
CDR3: CASSLLGRLGTGELFF

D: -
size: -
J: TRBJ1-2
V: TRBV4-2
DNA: TGTGCCAGCAGCCAAGAGGGCAGGTGGTTCGGGGACTATGGCTACACCTTC
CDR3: CASSQEGRWFGDYGYTF

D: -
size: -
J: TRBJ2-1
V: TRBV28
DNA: TGTGCCAGCAGTCTGCGGCGATCCTACAATGAGCAGTTCTTC
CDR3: CASSLRRSYNEQFF